The text below deals with one T cell receptor (beta chain). The target of this receptor is not known. Within one base of it there is no much larger clone, and no base qualities were kept. Libraries were prepared through the immunoSEQ multiplex PCR assay. This is the immuneACCESS table as TCRdb keeps it, with only in-frame sequences that have V and J called. A part of the clones is gone; compared with another copy, unresolved V genes explain less than half, and the rest is unexplained. The sample table records roughly 40,000 clones; over 80% of these occur just once. The ten largest clones represent approximately 0.7% of the sample. Relative to germline, V is 1 base shorter and J is 12 bases shorter, with 14 bases between their ends. Per the germline V gene, SGHTA is the CDR1 and FQGTGA is the CDR2. From its cysteine to its phenylalanine, the CDR3 spans 13 amino acids. The only DNA kept is the CDR3, 39 bases in frame from the first base.

The data were taken from a study of T cell changes during pregnancy in multiple sclerosis (dated by TCRdb to between 2018 and 2021). With regard to the full study: In women with multiple sclerosis, the researchers looked at how the T cell repertoire shifted as pregnancy progressed.

The chain couples TRBV7-3 to TRBJ2-3, with the D gene not clear enough to name. The TCR was taken from a female donor with multiple sclerosis, enrolled in a pregnancy study. Sequences were derived from CD4+ T cells from peripheral blood mononuclear cells, sampled before pregnancy. For the CDR3, the sequence is CASSLNWAASQYF. Read as DNA, the sequence is TGTGCCAGCAGCTTAAATTGGGCCGCCTCCCAGTATTTT.